The clone carrying this T cell receptor beta chain was seen only a few times. The assay ran at deep level. Profiling relied on immunoSEQ multiplex PCR, and the TCRdb table lists in-frame clones only, not all of them. The sample lists about 2.4 million clones; 80% to 95% were seen once. This specimen comes from a study of shared clonotypes between healthy human individuals. The V end lost 1 base, the J end lost 1 base, and 4 bases lay between the germline ends. The CDR3 consists of 13 residues. CDR1 and CDR2 (germline): SNHLY, FYNNEI. The chain joins TRBV2 to TRBJ1-1; no firm D call. The sequenced material came from naive CD4+ T cells from PBMCs. Subset in this sample: CD45RA+ positively selected. The sequence derives from a man between 18 and 29 years old in good health. Some clones in this sample may be carry-over from other donors' samples. CDR3 in amino acids: CASSEEQNTEAFF. The CDR3 DNA reads TGTGCCAGCAGTGAAGAGCAGAACACTGAAGCTTTCTTT.